These 27 T cell receptor beta chains came from one sample sequenced in a study of human T cells and chemical hapten exposure. Time point: pre-sensitization, week 0. Treatment given: therapeutic diphenylcyclopropenone sensitization with weekly scalp DPC. The study extracted total RNA from unfractionated whole blood. Via MiXCR, TCRdb re-called the RACE reads, giving one row per CDR3 protein. The data hold tens of thousands of distinct CDR3 sequences, with 9.6% observed a single time. The source was whole blood, collected in connection with sensitization to the hapten diphenylcyclopropenone (DPC). All receptors come from a young woman with alopecia areata. Some clones in this sample may be carry-over from other donors' samples.

Many counts were recorded for this clonotype. V usage is TRBV10-3 and J usage is TRBJ1-1; 8 bases agree with TRBD1. V dropped 11 bases and J dropped 0; count of bases not matched to a gene: 11. Germline assignment: CDR1 ENHRY and CDR2 SYGVKD. This CDR3 comprises 15 residues. The CDR3 DNA reads TGTGCCGCCCGGACAGGGCACACCCTGAACACTGAAGCTTTCTTT. Protein: CAARTGHTLNTEAFF.

This clonotype was counted ten times or more. The V call is TRBV6-2 or TRBV6-3, the J call TRBJ2-1, with 8 positions matching TRBD2. The CDR3 covers 16 residues. Germline loops: CDR1 MNHEY, CDR2 SVGEGT. The J segment lost 2 bases and the V segment lost 6 bases, leaving 9 bases of the junction unmatched. The CDR3 DNA sequence: TGTGCCAGCAGACCCCACGGGGGGGCCACCTACAATGAGCAGTTCTTC. It is translated as CASRPHGGATYNEQFF.

J is TRBJ1-1 and V is TRBV28; possibly TRBD1 for D (5 bases). This CDR3 has 16 amino acids. Germline V gene lookup returns CDR1 MDHEN and CDR2 SYDVKM. V was trimmed by 6 bases and J by 1 base, leaving 18 bases between them. CDR3 residues: CASSSLRGASNTEAFF. The CDR3 nucleotides are TGTGCCAGCAGCTCACTCCGAGGGGCGTCGAACACTGAAGCTTTCTTT.

This clonotype was detected only a few times. The V and J genes are TRBV6-2 or TRBV6-3 and TRBJ2-2; D is uncertain. CDR1 is MNHEY, CDR2 SVGEGT, per germline. Trimming took 6 bases from V and 5 from J, leaving 16 bases between them. The CDR3 loop spans 15 amino acids. The CDR3 DNA follows: TGTGCCAGCAGCCCCGACACGTTATGGACCGGGGAGCTGTTTTTT. The encoded protein is CASSPDTLWTGELFF.

The V call is TRBV7-6, the J call TRBJ2-5; 10 positions match TRBD2. The CDR3 consists of 16 residues. Germline CDR1 and CDR2: SGHVS and FNYEAQ. After removal of 2 bases from V and 6 bases from J, the junction contained 9 bases not matched to a gene. The CDR3 DNA is TGTGCCAGCAGCTTATACGGGACTAGCGAGAAACAGACCCAGTACTTC. It encodes CASSLYGTSEKQTQYF.

This clonotype was seen more than once but under ten times. The CDR3 coding sequence is TGTGCCAGCAGATCGGCCGGGACAGGCGAGCAGTACTTC. Protein sequence: CASRSAGTGEQYF. The V and J genes are TRBV7-9 and TRBJ2-7, with 8 bases that match TRBD1. J was trimmed by 6 bases and V by 6 bases; bases with no gene match: 7. CDR1 and CDR2 (germline): SEHNR, FQNEAQ (reference sequence). The CDR3 is made up of 13 amino acids.

The rearrangement uses TRBV19 and TRBJ2-7; a weak D match, TRBD1 (5 bases). The germline V and J ends were trimmed by 3 bases and 3 bases, with 12 bases remaining between them. This CDR3 is 14 amino acids long. In germline, CDR1 is LNHDA, CDR2 SQIVND (reference sequence). The CDR3 reads CASSIWGGGYEQYF. In nucleotides, the CDR3 is TGTGCCAGTAGTATTTGGGGCGGCGGCTACGAGCAGTACTTC. Drawing the rest from reference TRBV19 and TRBJ2-7, the complete variable domain is DGGITQSPKYLFRKEGQNVTLSCEQNLNHDAMYWYRQDPGQGLRLIYYSQIVNDFQKGDIAEGYSVSREKKESFPLTVTSAQKNPTAFYLCASSIWGGGYEQYFGPGTRLTVT.

This clonotype was observed a few times. The genes are TRBV11-1 and TRBJ2-3; 7 bases map to TRBD2. V shed 1 base, J shed 1 base, and the junction held 2 bases outside the gene matches. Germline V gene data show CDR1 as SGHAT and CDR2 as FQDESV (reference sequence). This CDR3 contains 15 residues. The CDR3 DNA is TGTGCCAGCAGCTTAGAGGCGGGGGGCACAGATACGCAGTATTTT. This encodes CASSLEAGGTDTQYF.

V gene TRBV5-1 combines with J gene TRBJ1-6; D is ambiguous. Germline loops: CDR1 SGHRS, CDR2 YFSETQ. CDR3 length: 13 residues. The germline V and J ends were trimmed by 8 bases and 6 bases, with 12 bases remaining between them. CDR3 sequence reads: CASHNRVNSPLHF. The CDR3 bases are TGCGCCAGTCACAACCGGGTTAATTCACCCCTCCACTTT.

This sequence joins TRBV19 and TRBJ2-3, with a possible D match to TRBD2 (5 bases). Germline-derived CDR1 and CDR2 are LNHDA and SQIVND (reference sequence). The CDR3 covers 17 residues. Trimming removed 0 bases at V and 2 bases at J, with 15 bases between. For the CDR3, the DNA is TGTGCCAGTAGTATAGATGGACCGGGAAGAAACACAGATACGCAGTATTTT. Translation gives CASSIDGPGRNTDTQYF.

Regarding this clonotype: A read error may be the cause here, since a much bigger clone is one base away. The chain couples TRBV5-8 to TRBJ1-2; D is ambiguous. The CDR3 length is 13 residues. The germline CDR1 and CDR2 sequences are SGHTS and YDEGEE. This CDR3 reads CASSRDVNYGYNF. Written as DNA, the CDR3 is TGTGCCAGCAGTCGCGACGTTAACTATGGCTACAACTTC. The whole variable domain, filled in from reference TRBV5-8 and TRBJ1-2, reads EAGVTQSPTHLIKTRGQQATLRCSPISGHTSVYWYQQALGLGLQFLLWYDEGEERNRGNFPPRFSGRQFPNYSSELNVNALELEDSALYLCASSRDVNYGYNFGSGTRLTVV.

This rearrangement joins TRBV19 to TRBJ2-5; 9 positions match TRBD1. This CDR3 is built from 13 residues. The germline V gene encodes CDR1 LNHDA and CDR2 SQIVND (reference sequence). Trimming at V came to 6 bases and at J to 5 bases, leaving 4 bases not matched to a gene. The CDR3, as DNA: TGTGCCAGTAGGGACAGGGGATCTGAGACCCAGTACTTC. Protein sequence: CASRDRGSETQYF. The complete variable domain, with remaining parts taken from reference TRBV19 and TRBJ2-5, reads DGGITQSPKYLFRKEGQNVTLSCEQNLNHDAMYWYRQDPGQGLRLIYYSQIVNDFQKGDIAEGYSVSREKKESFPLTVTSAQKNPTAFYLCASRDRGSETQYFGPGTRLLVL.

The table lists this clonotype with many counts. The chain is built from TRBV4-1 and TRBJ2-7; D ambiguous. Germline V gene data show CDR1 as MGHRA and CDR2 as YSYEKL. Trimming cost V 0 bases and J 1 base, with 7 bases left between them. This CDR3 has 14 amino acids. The CDR3: CASSQEWSSYEQYF. The CDR3 DNA follows: TGCGCCAGCAGCCAAGAATGGAGTTCCTACGAGCAGTACTTC.

This clonotype was observed a few times. J is TRBJ2-7 and V is TRBV20-1; 9 bases match TRBD1. This CDR3 spans 14 amino acids. J was trimmed by 2 bases and V by 5 bases; bases with no gene match: 7. Germline CDR1 and CDR2: DFQATT and SNEGSKA (reference sequence). The CDR3 sequence is CSAAQGARPYEQYF. Here the CDR3 DNA reads TGCAGTGCTGCACAGGGGGCCAGACCCTACGAGCAGTACTTC.

Ten or more counts support this clonotype. At one end the junction does not follow the germline gene, possibly because of a read error. V and J are TRBV27 and TRBJ1-5, with a tentative D call TRBD1 (6 bases). From germline, CDR1 is MNHEY and CDR2 SMNVEV (reference sequence). The CDR3 is 14 amino acids. The CDR3 region is CASSLRGGNQPQHF. CDR3 DNA: TGCGCCAGCAGCTTGAGGGGGGGCAATCAGCCCCAGCATTTT.

The chain has TRBV28 and TRBJ1-5; no clear D. The CDR3 runs to 18 residues. V was pared by 2 bases and J by 4 bases, with 21 bases between. Germline V gene lookup returns CDR1 MDHEN and CDR2 SYDVKM. DNA for the CDR3: TGTGCCAGCAGTTTACAGAATGAGGCCTCGAGTAGGAATCAGCCCCAGCATTTT. Translation gives CASSLQNEASSRNQPQHF.

As to this clonotype: One end of the junction varies from germline; a read error may be responsible. The chain joins TRBV28 to TRBJ2-6, with a weak D call TRBD1 (5 bases). There are 17 residues in the CDR3. The V gene's germline CDR1 is MDHEN and CDR2 SYDVKM. CDR3 nucleotides: TGTTCCAGGGTGGTTGTCAAACCCAACTCTGGGGCCAACGTCCTGACTTTC. Amino acids: CSRVVVKPNSGANVLTF.

This clonotype was detected ten times or more. The CDR3 DNA reads as TGTGCCAGCAGCAAAGGACAGGGTTGCACAGATACGCAGTATTTT. The encoded protein is CASSKGQGCTDTQYF. The chain has TRBV21-1 and TRBJ2-3; no DNA check was done on the table's D call, TRBD1. TRBV21-1 is listed as a pseudogene. This CDR3 region has 15 residues.

This clonotype occurred a few times. The rearrangement joins TRBV20-1 to TRBJ1-2; 7 nucleotides agree with TRBD1. The germline CDR1 and CDR2 sequences are DFQATT and SNEGSKA (reference sequence). The CDR3 is made up of 16 amino acids. The J segment lost 0 bases and the V segment lost 3 bases, leaving 10 bases of the junction unmatched. The CDR3 protein is CSASVGGGLTNYGYTF. CDR3 bases: TGCAGTGCTAGCGTAGGGGGCGGATTGACTAACTATGGCTACACCTTC.

The chain is built from TRBV27 and TRBJ2-5; no clear D gene. The CDR3 consists of 12 residues. V lost 5 bases to trimming and J lost 3 bases, with 7 bases between them. Germline CDR1 is MNHEY and CDR2 is SMNVEV (reference sequence). This CDR3 reads CASSPREETQYF. CDR3 bases: TGTGCCAGCAGTCCCCGAGAAGAGACCCAGTACTTC.

The chain recombines TRBV9 with TRBJ2-7; D gene uncertain. Trimming stripped 5 bases from V and 4 bases from J, with 16 bases between. The CDR3 runs to 14 residues. Germline V gene data show CDR1 as SGDLS and CDR2 as YYNGEE. Here the CDR3 DNA reads TGTGCCAGCAGTCCTACGAGTGCAGGTTACGAGCAGTACTTC. Its translation: CASSPTSAGYEQYF.

The table lists this clonotype with a few counts. This chain connects TRBV4-3 to TRBJ1-2; 7 nucleotides agree with TRBD1. From germline, CDR1 is LGHNA and CDR2 YSLEER. V was pared by 6 bases and J by 5 bases, with 12 bases of the junction left unmatched. The CDR3 loop spans 15 amino acids. CDR3 bases: TGCGCCAGCAGACGGGACAGTTCTCCGGGGTATGGCTACACCTTC. This codes for CASRRDSSPGYGYTF.

In its sample, this clonotype was seen many times. This chain uses TRBV5-1 with TRBJ1-5, with D unclear. The V end was cut by 0 bases, the J end by 3 bases, with 10 bases between. The CDR3 runs 15 residues. The germline CDR1 and CDR2 sequences are SGHRS and YFSETQ. The CDR3 protein is CASSLGGSHNQPQHF. The CDR3 nucleotides are TGCGCCAGCAGCTTGGGTGGCAGTCACAATCAGCCCCAGCATTTT.

This clonotype was detected only a few times. The chain is built from TRBV18 and TRBJ2-1, with 8 bases lining up with TRBD2. CDR1 is KGHSH and CDR2 is LQKENI in the germline V gene. The CDR3 has 17 residues. With V trimmed by 6 bases and J by 3 bases, 13 bases remained unmatched. CDR3 nucleotides: TGTGCCAGCTCCCCAGAAATCGGGGGGGCCTGCTACAATGAGCAGTTCTTC. It specifies CASSPEIGGACYNEQFF. Drawing the rest from reference TRBV18 and TRBJ2-1, the complete variable domain is NAGVMQNPRHLVRRRGQEARLRCSPMKGHSHVYWYRQLPEEGLKFMVYLQKENIIDESGMPKERFSAEFPKEGPSILRIQQVVRGDSAAYFCASSPEIGGACYNEQFFGPGTRLTVL.

V and J are TRBV28 and TRBJ1-4; TRBD1 matches at 11 bases. Germline assignment: CDR1 MDHEN and CDR2 SYDVKM. This CDR3 has 15 amino acids. V trimming: 4 bases; J trimming: 8 bases; junction bases outside the gene matches: 6. The chain's CDR3 is CASSSTGQGEEKLFF. DNA for the CDR3: TGTGCCAGCAGTTCTACGGGACAGGGGGAAGAAAAACTGTTTTTT.

This clonotype was found a few times. V is TRBV18 and J is TRBJ2-3; unclear D gene. The V gene's germline CDR1 is KGHSH and CDR2 LQKENI. The CDR3 has 14 amino acids. V gave up 3 bases and J gave up 4 bases, with 11 bases separating them. CDR3 amino acids: CASSPLASSDTQYF. The CDR3 DNA follows: TGTGCCAGCTCACCGCTGGCTTCCTCAGATACGCAGTATTTT.

The table lists this clonotype with a few counts. This chain links TRBV7-3 with TRBJ2-3; 8 bases are shared with TRBD2. CDR3 length equals 15 residues. Germline values: CDR1 SGHTA, CDR2 FQGTGA. V was pared by 3 bases and J by 8 bases, with 10 bases of the junction left unmatched. The CDR3 protein is CASSFSTGGLGTQYF. The DNA for the CDR3 is TGTGCCAGCAGCTTTTCGACGGGGGGGCTGGGTACGCAGTATTTT.